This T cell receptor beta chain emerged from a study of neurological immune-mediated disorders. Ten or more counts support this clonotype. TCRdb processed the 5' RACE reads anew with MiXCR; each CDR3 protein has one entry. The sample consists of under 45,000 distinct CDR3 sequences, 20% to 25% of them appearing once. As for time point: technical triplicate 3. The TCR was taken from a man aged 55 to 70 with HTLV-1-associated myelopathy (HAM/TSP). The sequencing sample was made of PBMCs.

This CDR3 reads CASSLDGLNTDTQYF. The CDR3 DNA reads TGCGCCAGCAGCTTGGATGGCTTAAACACAGATACGCAGTATTTT. The genes are TRBV5-1 and TRBJ2-3; D unresolved. V was trimmed by 0 bases and J by 2 bases, leaving 10 bases between them. The CDR3 extends over 15 amino acids. CDR1 and CDR2 (germline): SGHRS, YFSETQ.